The rows below give T cell receptor beta chains drawn from one sample of a study of blood T cell repertoires in COVID-19. Using immunoSEQ multiplex PCR, the repertoire was profiled, and TCRdb retains in-frame clones only, with some absent. The sample holds 93,000 or so clones; about 85% are singletons and the top ten take 2.5% to 3.5%. The material sequenced was peripheral blood. Receptors were obtained from a man between 50 and 59 years old in a cohort sampled during active COVID-19. Each CDR3 is given with its conserved first and last residue. Each record gives: J gene, D gene, V gene, CDR3 length, CDR3 protein, CDR3 DNA. The D gene is left open where the match is weak.

TRBJ2-3 NA TRBV7-9 14 CASSQSLTTDTQYF TGTGCCAGCAGCCAGTCGCTTACAACAGATACGCAGTATTTT
TRBJ1-2 NA TRBV4-3 17 CASSQVSTGQTPYGYTF TGCGCCAGCAGCCAAGTATCCACCGGACAGACCCCATATGGCTACACCTTC
TRBJ1-2 NA TRBV18 16 CASSPLEGRVGYGYTF TGTGCCAGCTCACCACTGGAGGGGCGCGTGGGGTATGGCTACACCTTC
TRBJ2-1 TRBD2 TRBV6-2/TRBV6-3 16 CASSYATSGGADEQFF TGTGCCAGCAGTTACGCGACTAGCGGGGGGGCCGATGAGCAGTTCTTC
TRBJ2-2 NA TRBV6-2/TRBV6-3 13 CASSSEGDGELFF TGTGCCAGCAGTTCAGAGGGGGACGGGGAGCTGTTTTTT
TRBJ2-6 NA TRBV24-1 16 CATSDPAGSGANVLTF TGTGCCACCAGTGACCCCGCCGGCTCTGGGGCCAACGTCCTGACTTTC
TRBJ1-1 TRBD1 TRBV15 16 CATSRGQGHMNTEAFF TGTGCCACCAGCAGAGGACAGGGGCACATGAACACTGAAGCTTTCTTT
TRBJ1-4 NA TRBV13 14 CASSLWRGREKLFF TGTGCCAGCAGCTTATGGAGGGGTAGGGAAAAACTGTTTTTT
TRBJ2-3 NA TRBV7-9 14 CASTAPTDTDTQYF TGTGCCAGCACTGCCCCGACAGACACAGATACGCAGTATTTT
TRBJ1-6 TRBD1 TRBV5-6 16 CASSLRPGGRDSPLHF TGTGCCAGCAGCTTGCGGCCAGGGGGTCGAGATTCACCCCTCCACTTT